The T cell receptor (beta chain) described here comes from a study of blood T cell repertoires in COVID-19. Across the study: From the United States, Italy and Spain came samples of acute and convalescent COVID-19. T cells, B-cell-depleted T cells, or PBMCs provided the cDNA or gDNA that served as material.

This table comes from immunoSEQ multiplex PCR, and its TCRdb copy is limited to in-frame clones, with some not included. The repertoire holds 120,000 to 150,000 clones, with about 85% as singletons. This CDR3 contains 13 residues. Germline CDR1 is MGHDK and CDR2 is SYGVNS. The V and J ends lost 3 bases and 2 bases respectively, with 7 bases between them. Assignments of participants to cohorts depended upon their own reported clinical history. Recovery meant two consecutive negative NP/OP PCR tests, professional clearance, or resolved symptoms. The rearrangement joins TRBV25-1 to TRBJ1-2; D gene uncertain. The TCR originated in a woman between 35 and 50 years old who had recovered from COVID-19. Sequencing was carried out using PBMCs or T cells enriched from blood (not recorded which). The CDR3 spells CASSERGNYGYTF. The CDR3 bases are TGTGCCAGCAGTGAGAGAGGGAACTATGGCTACACCTTC.